The 6 T cell receptor beta chains listed next were all sequenced from one sample in a study of tumor and adjacent non-tumor tissue in lung cancer. This sample's RNA came from whole unsorted tissue. The library came from three nested PCR rounds adapted from ARM-PCR protocols. TCRdb re-derived calls from the multiplex PCR reads in MiXCR, one entry per CDR3 protein. Among about 110,000 distinct CDR3 sequences listed, about 87% were seen once. The sample taken for sequencing was lung tumor tissue. These receptors came from a man aged 70 or older with non-small cell lung cancer.

This chain connects TRBV29-1 to TRBJ1-2, with no clear D. Germline CDR1 reads SQVTM; CDR2 reads ANQGSEA. The CDR3 sequence is 13 residues long. V was clipped by 5 bases and J by 12 bases, with 22 bases between them. The DNA of the CDR3 is TGCAGCGTTCTCCCGACGGGAGCCTATTGCCACACCTTC. Amino acids: CSVLPTGAYCHTF.

Of note for this clonotype: An end of the junction does not agree with germline; a read error may underlie this. The chain has TRBV10-3 and TRBJ2-5; TRBD2 matches at 7 bases. The CDR3 is 16 residues long. The germline V gene encodes CDR1 ENHRY and CDR2 SYGVKD. This CDR3 is CAIRIERGPSSGSQYF. The CDR3 nucleotides are TGTGCTATCAGGATCGAGCGGGGCCCTTCGTCAGGGTCCCAGTACTTC.

The chain has TRBV5-1 and TRBJ1-1; D is unresolved. Trimming pared 3 bases from V and 0 bases from J, leaving 12 bases between. The CDR3 has 15 amino acids. Per germline, CDR1 SGHRS and CDR2 YFSETQ. Here the CDR3 reads CASSYPDLMNTEAFF. CDR3 in DNA: TGCGCCAGCAGCTACCCAGACCTCATGAACACTGAAGCTTTCTTT.

This clonotype was recorded a few times. One end of the junction is discordant with germline, which a read error may explain. This sequence joins TRBV4-1 and TRBJ2-5, with D possibly being TRBD1 (6 bases). In germline, CDR1 is MGHRA, CDR2 YSYEKL. The CDR3 sequence is 14 residues long. CDR3 amino acids: CANSQHWGQETQYF. Here the CDR3 DNA reads TGCGCCAACAGCCAGCACTGGGGGCAAGAGACACAGTACTTC.

As concerns this clonotype: It is likely a read error, because the conserved phenylalanine at the end of the CDR3 is missing. Because the CDR3's place on the DNA is in doubt, the DNA is left out and the CDR3 is given as listed by TCRdb. The chain has TRBV4-1 and TRBJ2-7; TRBD2 is the table's D call and was not checked against the DNA. 16 amino acids form the CDR3, both terminal residues included. Germline V lookup: CDR1 MGHRA, CDR2 YSYEKL. The CDR3 loop is CPSSRTLAGEGDEQYS.

On this clonotype itself: No conserved phenylalanine or tryptophan is present at the end of the CDR3, so a read error is the likely explanation. The chain employs TRBV4-3 and TRBJ2-1; TRBD2 matches at 8 bases. Germline CDR1 and CDR2: LGHNA and YSLEER. CDR3 size: 17 residues. CDR3 protein: CASSQDPAGAEYKEQFL. For the CDR3, the DNA is TGCGCCAGCAGCCAAGACCCAGCGGGAGCCGAATACAAAGAGCAGTTCCTC.